The clone carrying this T cell receptor (beta chain) was picked up many times. No antigen is known for it. MiXCR was run by TCRdb on the multiplex PCR reads, yielding one entry per CDR3 protein. The sample carries more than 250,000 distinct CDR3 sequences, over 30% recorded once. Samples came from axillary lymph nodes draining the breast cancer. This sample stems from a study of breast tumors, draining lymph nodes, adjacent tissues. The CDR3 totals 13 residues. V lost 8 bases to trimming and J lost 10 bases; unmatched junction nucleotides: 8. Germline V gene data show CDR1 as SGHTA and CDR2 as FQGTGA. General study findings and limits: Compared with lymph nodes, tumors were less diverse; compared with nontumor tissue, more.

This chain connects TRBV7-3 to TRBJ2-1, with 10 bases aligning to TRBD2. This clonotype was obtained from a female donor with breast cancer. Some clones in this sample may be carry-over from other donors' samples. The sequenced sample consisted of axillary lymph node tissue. The CDR3 loop reads CASQAGGSWEQFF. CDR3 bases: TGTGCCAGCCAAGCGGGAGGGTCTTGGGAGCAGTTCTTC.